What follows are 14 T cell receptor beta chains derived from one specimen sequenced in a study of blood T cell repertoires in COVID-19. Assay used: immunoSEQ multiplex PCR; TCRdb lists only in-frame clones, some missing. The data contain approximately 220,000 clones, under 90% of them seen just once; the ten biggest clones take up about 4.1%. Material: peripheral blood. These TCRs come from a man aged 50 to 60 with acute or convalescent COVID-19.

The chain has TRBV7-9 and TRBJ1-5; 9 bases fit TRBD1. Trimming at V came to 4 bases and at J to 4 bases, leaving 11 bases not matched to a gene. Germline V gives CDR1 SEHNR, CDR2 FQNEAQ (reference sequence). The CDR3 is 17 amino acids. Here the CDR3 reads CASSSSTGQGQNQPQHF. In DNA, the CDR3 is TGTGCCAGCAGCTCTTCCACTGGACAGGGGCAGAATCAGCCCCAGCATTTT.

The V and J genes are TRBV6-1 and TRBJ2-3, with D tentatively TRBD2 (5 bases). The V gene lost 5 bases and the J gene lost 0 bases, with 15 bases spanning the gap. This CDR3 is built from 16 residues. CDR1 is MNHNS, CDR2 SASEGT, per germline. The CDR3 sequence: CASSQGLSKSTDTQYF. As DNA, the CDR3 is TGTGCCAGCAGTCAAGGACTCTCAAAGAGCACAGATACGCAGTATTTT.

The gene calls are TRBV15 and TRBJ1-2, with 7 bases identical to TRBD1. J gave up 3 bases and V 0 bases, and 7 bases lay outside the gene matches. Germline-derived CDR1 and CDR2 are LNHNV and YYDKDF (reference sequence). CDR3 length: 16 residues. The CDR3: CATSRDPLGQHYGYTF. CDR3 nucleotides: TGTGCCACCAGCAGAGACCCCCTGGGACAGCACTATGGCTACACCTTC.

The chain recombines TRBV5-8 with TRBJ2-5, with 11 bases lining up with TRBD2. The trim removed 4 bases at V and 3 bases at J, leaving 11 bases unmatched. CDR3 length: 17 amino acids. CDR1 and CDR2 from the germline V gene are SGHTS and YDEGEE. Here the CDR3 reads CASSLGFGTSGKETQYF. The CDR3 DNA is TGTGCCAGCAGCCTCGGGTTCGGGACTAGCGGAAAAGAGACCCAGTACTTC.

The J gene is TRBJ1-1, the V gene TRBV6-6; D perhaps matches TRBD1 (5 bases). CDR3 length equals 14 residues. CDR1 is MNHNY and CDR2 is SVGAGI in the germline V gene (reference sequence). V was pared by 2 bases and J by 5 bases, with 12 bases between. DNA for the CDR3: TGTGCCAGCAGTTACGGTGAGCGGGGGACTGAAGCTTTCTTT. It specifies CASSYGERGTEAFF.

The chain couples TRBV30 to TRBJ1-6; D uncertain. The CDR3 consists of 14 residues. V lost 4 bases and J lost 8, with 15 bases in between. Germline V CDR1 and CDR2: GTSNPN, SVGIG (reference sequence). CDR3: CAWTAGAYYSPLHF. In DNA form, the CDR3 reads TGTGCCTGGACGGCGGGCGCCTACTATTCACCCCTCCACTTT.

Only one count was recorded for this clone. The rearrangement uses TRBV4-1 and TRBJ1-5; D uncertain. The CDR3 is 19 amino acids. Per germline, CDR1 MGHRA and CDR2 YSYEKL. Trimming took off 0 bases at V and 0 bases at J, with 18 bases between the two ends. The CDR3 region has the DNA TGCGCCAGCAGCCAAGATCTTCGACTGAAACTCTATAGCAATCAGCCCCAGCATTTT. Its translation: CASSQDLRLKLYSNQPQHF.

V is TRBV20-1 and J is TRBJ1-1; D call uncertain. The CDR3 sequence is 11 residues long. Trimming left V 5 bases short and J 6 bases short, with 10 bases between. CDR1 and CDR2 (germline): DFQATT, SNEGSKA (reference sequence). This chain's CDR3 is CSAERGAEAFF. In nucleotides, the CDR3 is TGCAGTGCTGAGCGGGGAGCTGAAGCTTTCTTT.

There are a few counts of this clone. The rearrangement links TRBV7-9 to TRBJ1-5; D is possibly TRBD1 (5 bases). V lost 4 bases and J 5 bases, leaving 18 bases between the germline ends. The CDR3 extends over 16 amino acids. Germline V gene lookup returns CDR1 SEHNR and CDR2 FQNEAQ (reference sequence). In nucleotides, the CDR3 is TGTGCCAGCAGCTCCGGGGACTCAAGGATACATCAGCCCCAGCATTTT. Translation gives CASSSGDSRIHQPQHF.

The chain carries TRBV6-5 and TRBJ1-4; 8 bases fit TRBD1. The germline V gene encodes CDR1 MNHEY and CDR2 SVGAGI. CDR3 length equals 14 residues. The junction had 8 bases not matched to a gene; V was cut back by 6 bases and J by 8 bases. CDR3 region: CASRQTGGDEKLFF. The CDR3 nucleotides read TGTGCCAGCAGACAAACAGGGGGGGACGAAAAACTGTTTTTT.

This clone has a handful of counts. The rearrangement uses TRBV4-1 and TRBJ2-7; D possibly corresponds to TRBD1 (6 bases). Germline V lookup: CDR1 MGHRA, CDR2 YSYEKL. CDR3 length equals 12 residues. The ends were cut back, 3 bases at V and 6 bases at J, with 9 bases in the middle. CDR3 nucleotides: TGCGCCAGCAGCCAGGCAGGGGCCGAGCAGTACTTC. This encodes CASSQAGAEQYF.

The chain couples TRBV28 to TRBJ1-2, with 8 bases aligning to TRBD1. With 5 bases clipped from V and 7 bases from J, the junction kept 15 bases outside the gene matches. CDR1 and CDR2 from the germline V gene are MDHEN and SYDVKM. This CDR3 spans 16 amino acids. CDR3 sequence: CASSTPGQGMPSGYTF. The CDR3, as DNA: TGTGCCAGCAGTACCCCAGGACAGGGTATGCCAAGTGGCTACACCTTC.

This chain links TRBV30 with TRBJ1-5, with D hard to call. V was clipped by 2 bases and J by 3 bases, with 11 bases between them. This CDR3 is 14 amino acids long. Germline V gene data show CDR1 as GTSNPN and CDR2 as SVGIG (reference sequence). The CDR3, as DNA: TGTGCCTGGAGTAGAGGGCAGTTCAATCAGCCCCAGCATTTT. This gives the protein CAWSRGQFNQPQHF. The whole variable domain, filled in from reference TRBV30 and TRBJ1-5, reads SQTIHQWPATLVQPVGSPLSLECTVEGTSNPNLYWYRQAAGRGLQLLFYSVGIGQISSEVPQNLSASRPQDRQFILSSKKLLLSDSGFYLCAWSRGQFNQPQHFGDGTRLSIL.

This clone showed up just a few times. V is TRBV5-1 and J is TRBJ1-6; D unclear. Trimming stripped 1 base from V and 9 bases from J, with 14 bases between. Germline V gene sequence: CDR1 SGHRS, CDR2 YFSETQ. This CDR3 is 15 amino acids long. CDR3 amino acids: CASSLSQVPSSPLHF. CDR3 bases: TGCGCCAGCAGCTTGAGTCAGGTCCCCAGTTCACCCCTCCACTTT.